The source of this T cell receptor (beta chain) is a study of metastatic and nonmetastatic thyroid tumors. Study context: Across blood and tumor or nodule tissue, repertoires from malignant and benign thyroid patients were compared with one another.

Study-wide results and caveats: A significant increase in TCR beta diversity was reportedly seen in malignant thyroid tumors relative to benign nodules, in blood and tumor.

Germline assignment: CDR1 LGHNA and CDR2 YNFKEQ. Trimming shortened V by 0 bases and J by 0 bases, and 11 bases separated the two germline ends. This CDR3 comprises 17 residues. Treatment of any kind had been given to no patient before thyroid surgery. As originally analysed: The study took CDR3 differences across clinicopathological groups and made a distant-metastasis classifier for papillary thyroid cancer from them. TCRdb re-analyzed the PCR reads using MiXCR. The V and J calls, along with clone size, are taken from TCRdb and not from the paper's own processing. The sample comprises 12,000 or so clones, about 33% of which are singletons, and about an eighth rests with the top ten. A remark on this clone: Its antigen is as yet unknown.

The chain carries TRBV4-2 and TRBJ2-2; D gene unclear. The origin of this receptor is a female donor with papillary thyroid cancer or a benign thyroid nodule (not recorded which). Some clones in this sample may be carry-over from other donors' samples. Sequencing was performed on tumor tissue. The CDR3 here is CASSQEAAFANTGELFF. The CDR3 DNA is TGTGCCAGCAGCCAAGAAGCCGCCTTCGCGAACACCGGGGAGCTGTTTTTT.